The 11 T cell receptor beta chains reported below all come from one sample, sequenced in a study of tumor T cells in aggressive B-cell lymphoma. Sequencing used immunoSEQ multiplex PCR; TCRdb keeps in-frame clones, though not all of them. The table lists 6,000 to 8,500 clones, about 81% of them singletons, with approximately 3% in the top ten. The sequenced sample consisted of tumor tissue. These receptors came from an adult with diffuse large B cell lymphoma.

V gene TRBV9 combines with J gene TRBJ1-1; the D gene is possibly TRBD1 (6 bases). Germline V gene lookup returns CDR1 SGDLS and CDR2 YYNGEE. Trimming left V 2 bases short and J 0 bases short, with 8 bases between. The CDR3 runs to 14 residues. The CDR3 DNA follows: TGTGCCAGCAGCGTTGACAGGATGAACACTGAAGCTTTCTTT. Its translation: CASSVDRMNTEAFF.

The gene calls are TRBV6-5 and TRBJ2-7; the D gene is possibly TRBD2 (6 bases). CDR3 length: 15 amino acids. The germline V gene encodes CDR1 MNHEY and CDR2 SVGAGI. With 6 bases removed from V and 3 bases from J, the gap between germline ends came to 18 bases. CDR3 nucleotide sequence: TGTGCCAGCAGCTCCTCCGTGGCGGGGTACTACGAGCAGTACTTC. Translation gives CASSSSVAGYYEQYF.

With respect to this clone: One end of the junction fails to match germline, which may point to a read error. The V gene is TRBV2, the J gene TRBJ2-2, with D possibly being TRBD1 (5 bases). This CDR3 is built from 15 residues. The V gene's germline CDR1 is SNHLY and CDR2 FYNNEI. The CDR3 DNA reads as TGTGCTAGCAGCGCCCAGGGTTCGGGCACCGGGGAGCTGTTTTTT. Its translation: CASSAQGSGTGELFF.

This sequence joins TRBV7-3 and TRBJ1-6, with unresolved D. Germline V gene sequence: CDR1 SGHTA, CDR2 FQGTGA. The germline V and J ends were trimmed by 2 bases and 8 bases, with 13 bases remaining between them. The CDR3 totals 15 residues. CDR3 DNA: TGTGCCAGCAGCTTACAGAGCGTAGGAGATTCACCCCTCCACTTT. Its translation: CASSLQSVGDSPLHF.

This chain connects TRBV6-1 to TRBJ2-7, with 11 bases matching TRBD1. The CDR3 covers 15 residues. Germline loops: CDR1 MNHNS, CDR2 SASEGT. V shed 8 bases and J 2 bases; nucleotides not matched to a gene: 8. The CDR3 here is CASYEPGQGAYEQYV. In DNA, the CDR3 is TGTGCCAGCTATGAACCGGGACAGGGGGCCTACGAGCAGTACGTC.

This clone was detected only a few times. V gene TRBV5-6 combines with J gene TRBJ2-2; 10 bases agree with TRBD2. The germline V gene encodes CDR1 SGHDT and CDR2 YYEEEE. The CDR3 contains 16 residues. V lost 0 bases, J lost 6 bases, and 5 bases stayed unmatched. CDR3 in amino acids: CASSLGASGSSGELFF. CDR3 bases: TGTGCCAGCAGCTTGGGGGCTAGCGGGAGTTCCGGGGAGCTGTTTTTT.

A note on this clone: One junction end disagrees with the germline gene, perhaps due to a read error. The gene calls are TRBV7-7 and TRBJ2-1, with D possibly being TRBD2 (6 bases). The CDR3 has 13 residues. Germline-derived CDR1 and CDR2 are SSHAT and FNYEAQ (reference sequence). The CDR3 region is CASSLWRGNEQFF. The CDR3 nucleotides are TGTGCTAGCAGCTTATGGCGGGGCAATGAGCAGTTCTTC.

The chain recombines TRBV19 with TRBJ1-1; D is possibly TRBD1 (6 bases). The V and J ends lost 6 bases and 1 base respectively, with 18 bases between them. From germline, CDR1 is LNHDA and CDR2 SQIVND (reference sequence). This CDR3 is 16 amino acids long. The CDR3 DNA follows: TGTGCCAGTAGGACGACAGGCACCCTGGGGAACACTGAAGCTTTCTTT. This codes for CASRTTGTLGNTEAFF. Full variable domain (outside the CDR3, taken from reference TRBV19 and TRBJ1-1): DGGITQSPKYLFRKEGQNVTLSCEQNLNHDAMYWYRQDPGQGLRLIYYSQIVNDFQKGDIAEGYSVSREKKESFPLTVTSAQKNPTAFYLCASRTTGTLGNTEAFFGQGTRLTVV.

This chain links TRBV5-4 with TRBJ2-3, with D possibly TRBD2 on 6 matching bases. The CDR3 loop spans 14 amino acids. Germline V CDR1 and CDR2: SGHNT, YYREEE (reference sequence). V gave up 6 bases and J gave up 4 bases, with 15 bases separating them. Here the CDR3 DNA reads TGTGCCAGCATCAAAATGGGGGGTCCAGATACGCAGTATTTT. It yields the protein CASIKMGGPDTQYF.

This clone came up a few times. This sequence joins TRBV7-9 and TRBJ2-7, with a possible D match to TRBD1 (5 bases). The CDR3 consists of 15 residues. The V gene lost 7 bases and the J gene lost 0 bases, with 16 bases spanning the gap. From germline, CDR1 is SEHNR and CDR2 FQNEAQ (reference sequence). CDR3 amino acids: CASTLFTGRSYEQYV. CDR3 in DNA: TGTGCCAGCACCCTTTTCACAGGTCGCTCCTACGAGCAGTACGTC.

The chain uses TRBV6-5 and TRBJ2-2, with D perhaps matching TRBD1 (6 bases). The CDR3 has 15 residues. V was pared by 0 bases and J by 7 bases, with 12 bases between. Germline loops: CDR1 MNHEY, CDR2 SVGAGI. This CDR3 reads CASSYSKGVGGELFF. DNA of the CDR3: TGTGCCAGCAGTTACTCGAAGGGGGTTGGCGGGGAGCTGTTTTTT.